What follows is one TCR beta chain and its context. Its antigen is undetermined. The data belong to a study of T cells after yellow fever vaccination. General study results and limits: Repertoires sorted by FACS could include abundant clonotypes that are contaminants from the bulk population.

V gave up 1 base and J gave up 6 bases, with 3 bases separating them. Germline V CDR1 and CDR2: SGHDN, FVKESK. This CDR3 comprises 12 residues. 5'RACE template switching added a universal primer site and UMIs to TCR cDNA. MiXCR, run by TCRdb on the 5' RACE reads, gives a single entry per CDR3 protein. This repertoire shows 550,000 to 750,000 distinct CDR3 sequences, roughly 14% found once; its top ten account for 11% to 15%. The sample in question was PBMCs, obtained on the day of the yellow fever booster vaccination. V gene TRBV14 combines with J gene TRBJ2-2; no firm D call. The TCR comes from a young man who received the YFV17D yellow fever vaccine. Here the CDR3 reads CASSQVSGELFF. DNA for the CDR3: TGTGCCAGCAGCCAAGTATCCGGGGAGCTGTTTTTT. The entire variable domain, with the rest obtained from reference TRBV14 and TRBJ2-2, is as follows: EAGVTQFPSHSVIEKGQTVTLRCDPISGHDNLYWYRRVMGKEIKFLLHFVKESKQDESGMPNNRFLAERTGGTYSTLKVQPAELEDSGVYFCASSQVSGELFFGEGSRLTVL.